This T cell receptor (beta chain) is drawn from a study of blood T cell repertoires in COVID-19. Study in general: The origin of the acute and convalescent COVID-19 samples was the United States, Italy and Spain.

The CDR3 runs 15 residues. The V end lost 4 bases, the J end lost 4 bases, and 16 bases lay between the germline ends. CDR1 MNHEY and CDR2 SVGAGI come from the germline V gene. Profiled with immunoSEQ multiplex PCR; TCRdb holds only in-frame clones, not every one. The sample has about 210,000 clones, more than 70% seen once. The specimen sequenced was peripheral blood. The clonotype was recovered from a human donor in a cohort sampled during active COVID-19. The V and J genes are TRBV6-5 and TRBJ1-1, with D tentatively TRBD1 (5 bases). As DNA, the CDR3 is TGTGCCAGCAGTTCCCAAGGGGAGGGGAGCACTGAAGCTTTCTTT. This codes for CASSSQGEGSTEAFF.